The 12 T cell receptor beta chains presented below share a single source sample, sequenced in a study of identifying expanded T cells in peripheral blood. The repertoire was sequenced with immunoSEQ multiplex PCR; TCRdb's copy has only in-frame clones and lacks some. The repertoire consists of about 110,000 clones, with approximately 90% occurring once and the leading ten covering just under 8.5%. Sequenced: blood. The source is a person between 18 and 75 years old in good health.

The gene calls are TRBV5-1 and TRBJ2-3, with TRBD1 matching over 8 bases. With V trimmed by 4 bases and J by 8 bases, 6 bases remained unmatched. The CDR3 covers 13 residues. Germline lookup yields CDR1 SGHRS and CDR2 YFSETQ. CDR3: CASSPDRAVTQYF. The CDR3 region has the DNA TGCGCCAGCAGCCCGGACAGGGCAGTTACGCAGTATTTT.

The chain is built from TRBV27 and TRBJ2-3; possibly TRBD1 for D (6 bases). Germline lookup yields CDR1 MNHEY and CDR2 SMNVEV (reference sequence). Trimming took off 5 bases at V and 7 bases at J, with 19 bases between the two ends. This CDR3 is 15 amino acids long. The DNA for the CDR3 is TGTGCCAGCAGTCGTCGACAGGATTGGTTAAATACGCAGTATTTT. This sequence encodes CASSRRQDWLNTQYF.

The count of this clone is one. The genes are TRBV5-4 and TRBJ2-5; D tentatively fits TRBD1 or TRBD2 (5 bases each). CDR3 length: 14 residues. CDR1 and CDR2 (germline): SGHNT, YYREEE (reference sequence). Trimming left V 2 bases short and J 5 bases short, with 13 bases between. CDR3 in amino acids: CASSFRDARETQYF. The DNA of the CDR3 is TGTGCCAGCAGCTTTCGGGACGCCCGGGAGACCCAGTACTTC.

This rearrangement joins TRBV2 to TRBJ2-5; 7 bases are shared with TRBD2. The junction had 5 bases not matched to a gene; V was cut back by 3 bases and J by 1 base. The germline CDR1 and CDR2 sequences are SNHLY and FYNNEI. This CDR3 spans 15 amino acids. CDR3 coding DNA: TGTGCCAGCAGTGAGGGGACTACGATCCAAGAGACCCAGTACTTC. Amino acids: CASSEGTTIQETQYF.

The V and J genes are TRBV4-3 and TRBJ2-1; the D gene is possibly TRBD2 (7 bases). This CDR3 region has 16 residues. In germline, CDR1 is LGHNA, CDR2 YSLEER. V lost 0 bases, J lost 4 bases, and 13 bases lay in between. The CDR3 spells CASSQDGGGRYNEQFF. The CDR3 DNA is TGCGCCAGCAGCCAAGATGGCGGGGGCCGTTACAATGAGCAGTTCTTC.

This sequence joins TRBV4-3 and TRBJ2-2; 9 bases are a match to TRBD2. The CDR3 has 13 residues. V was clipped by 7 bases and J by 4 bases; unmatched bases: 1. Germline V lookup: CDR1 LGHNA, CDR2 YSLEER. The chain's CDR3 is CASKAGGTGELFF. The CDR3 bases are TGCGCCAGCAAAGCGGGGGGCACCGGGGAGCTGTTTTTT.

The chain combines TRBV28 with TRBJ2-4; weak D call: TRBD2 (5 bases). The CDR3 contains 13 residues. The ends were cut back, 10 bases at V and 1 base at J, with 11 bases in the middle. Looked up from germline, CDR1 is MDHEN and CDR2 is SYDVKM. The CDR3 sequence: CATGPGAKNIQYF. The CDR3 DNA is TGTGCCACCGGACCGGGGGCCAAAAACATTCAGTACTTC.

This chain joins TRBV7-2 and TRBJ2-5; the D gene is possibly TRBD1 (6 bases). Trimming cost V 4 bases and J 3 bases, with 12 bases left between them. The CDR3 is 14 amino acids. Germline CDR1 is SGHTA and CDR2 is FQGNSA. CDR3 amino acids: CASSYIGGKETQYF. The CDR3 bases are TGTGCCAGCAGCTATATAGGGGGTAAAGAGACCCAGTACTTC.

The chain carries TRBV7-2 and TRBJ2-5; D is unresolved. CDR1 and CDR2 (germline): SGHTA, FQGNSA. The CDR3 runs to 14 residues. Trimming shortened V by 2 bases and J by 0 bases, and 7 bases separated the two germline ends. In nucleotides, the CDR3 is TGTGCCAGCAGCTTATCCCCTTACCAAGAGACCCAGTACTTC. This sequence encodes CASSLSPYQETQYF.

This clone was seen a single time. The chain recombines TRBV7-2 with TRBJ2-7; 7 nucleotides line up with TRBD2. Germline V gene sequence: CDR1 SGHTA, CDR2 FQGNSA. After removal of 5 bases from V and 0 bases from J, the junction contained 4 bases not matched to a gene. The CDR3 spans 14 residues. CDR3 coding DNA: TGTGCCAGCAGCCCTAGCGGCGTCTCCTACGAGCAGTACTTC. Translated, it gives CASSPSGVSYEQYF.

V usage is TRBV7-3 and J usage is TRBJ2-7; 8 bases align to TRBD1. The CDR3 extends over 15 amino acids. CDR1 and CDR2 from the germline V gene are SGHTA and FQGTGA. The junction had 8 bases not matched to a gene; V was cut back by 4 bases and J by 3 bases. CDR3 bases: TGTGCCAGCAGCTCGTCAGGGGGCCTTGGCTACGAGCAGTACTTC. Translation gives CASSSSGGLGYEQYF.

The rearrangement joins TRBV29-1 to TRBJ1-5; no reliable D call. The germline V and J ends were trimmed by 0 bases and 0 bases, with 6 bases remaining between them. CDR3 length: 14 amino acids. Germline CDR1 is SQVTM and CDR2 is ANQGSEA. CDR3 DNA: TGCAGCGTTGAAGATGGGGATAGCAATCAGCCCCAGCATTTT. It codes for CSVEDGDSNQPQHF.